A selection of T cell receptor beta chains follows, all from one sample in a study of cytomegalovirus exposure and HLA in healthy donors. The data were produced by immunoSEQ multiplex PCR, yet TCRdb's version contains in-frame clones alone and is incomplete. The sample carries about 98,000 clones, under 80% recorded once. Sample: PBMCs. The receptors stem from a male donor in good health and CMV-seronegative. Both conserved end residues are part of each CDR3. The D gene is left open where the match is weak. Size is omitted from some rows. Given values are once, few, many or a class for expanded clones.

j_call,cdr3_length,v_call,d_call,clone_size,cdr3_aa,cdr3_nt
TRBJ2-7,17,TRBV2,TRBD2,-,CASSESPSGNPPYEQYF,TGTGCCAGCAGTGAGAGCCCTAGCGGGAACCCTCCATACGAGCAGTACTTC
TRBJ1-1,13,TRBV27,-,-,CASSPTGGGKAFF,TGTGCCAGCAGTCCCACGGGAGGGGGAAAGGCTTTCTTT
TRBJ2-1,15,TRBV7-3,TRBD2,-,CASSQQGGRGNEQFF,TGTGCCAGCAGCCAACAAGGCGGGAGGGGCAATGAGCAGTTCTTC
TRBJ2-7,14,TRBV27,-,-,CASSLSRGYYEQYF,TGTGCCAGCAGTTTAAGCAGGGGTTACTACGAGCAGTACTTC
TRBJ2-1,14,TRBV29-1,-,once,CSVEVVPTYNEQFF,TGCAGCGTTGAAGTCGTGCCTACTTACAATGAGCAGTTCTTC
TRBJ2-2,15,TRBV18,TRBD1,many,CASSAGTGGAGELFF,TGTGCCAGCTCAGCCGGGACAGGTGGGGCCGGGGAGCTGTTTTTT
TRBJ1-1,13,TRBV27,-,few,CASSLGQVGEAFF,TGTGCCAGCAGTTTAGGCCAGGTCGGTGAAGCTTTCTTT
TRBJ2-5,11,TRBV6-5,-,few,CASSSQETQYF,TGTGCCAGCAGTTCGCAAGAGACCCAGTACTTC
TRBJ1-4,16,TRBV9,-,few,CASSPRFRATNEKLFF,TGTGCCAGCAGCCCCCGCTTCAGGGCAACTAATGAAAAACTGTTTTTT
TRBJ1-2,14,TRBV10-3,TRBD1,-,CAISQLTGPYGYTF,TGTGCCATCAGTCAACTGACAGGGCCCTATGGCTACACCTTC
TRBJ2-7,13,TRBV29-1,-,-,CSVGETSGHEQYF,TGCAGCGTTGGAGAGACTAGTGGCCACGAGCAGTACTTC
TRBJ1-6,19,TRBV6-1,TRBD1,few,CASSDARQGFSSYNSPLHF,TGTGCCAGCAGTGACGCTAGACAGGGGTTTAGCTCCTATAATTCACCCCTCCACTTT
TRBJ2-3,14,TRBV5-1,TRBD2,-,CASSSSGSTDTQYF,TGCGCCAGCAGTTCTAGCGGATCCACAGATACGCAGTATTTT
TRBJ1-5,16,TRBV6-1,-,-,CASSEVVQGGNQPQHF,TGTGCCAGCAGTGAAGTTGTACAGGGTGGGAATCAGCCCCAGCATTTT
TRBJ1-4,14,TRBV13,TRBD1,few,CASSDRGLGEKLFF,TGTGCCAGCAGCGACAGGGGCCTTGGCGAAAAACTGTTTTTT
TRBJ2-7,15,TRBV7-9,TRBD1,-,CASSLTGTGDYEQYF,TGTGCCAGCAGCCTCACCGGGACAGGGGACTACGAGCAGTACTTC
TRBJ2-2,14,TRBV28,-,-,CASSEGGISWELFF,TGTGCCAGCAGTGAGGGGGGGATAAGCTGGGAGCTGTTTTTT
TRBJ2-2,15,TRBV10-3,-,few,CAISERGTNTGELFF,TGTGCCATCAGTGAGAGGGGAACGAACACCGGGGAGCTGTTTTTT
TRBJ2-7,14,TRBV5-1,-,few,CASSPSEGIYEQYF,TGCGCCAGCAGCCCCTCGGAGGGAATTTACGAGCAGTACTTC
TRBJ1-1,12,TRBV29-1,-,-,CSVSPGRTEAFF,TGCAGCGTTTCCCCAGGGCGTACTGAAGCTTTCTTT
TRBJ2-7,12,TRBV28,-,-,CASSLSNYEQYF,TGTGCCAGCAGTTTATCCAACTACGAGCAGTACTTC
TRBJ1-5,14,TRBV19,TRBD1,-,CASTATGFFQPQHF,TGTGCCAGTACTGCGACAGGGTTTTTCCAGCCCCAGCATTTT
TRBJ2-1,14,TRBV10-3,-,-,CAISVTGPYNEQFF,TGTGCCATCAGTGTAACAGGTCCCTACAATGAGCAGTTCTTC
TRBJ2-1,15,TRBV6-5,TRBD2,-,CASSYSRLAASQRFF,TGTGCCAGCAGTTACTCCCGACTAGCGGCCTCCCAGAGGTTCTTC
TRBJ2-1,19,TRBV28,TRBD2,-,CATYGAGLAGALRYNEQFF,TGTGCCACCTATGGCGCCGGGCTAGCGGGAGCGCTAAGGTACAATGAGCAGTTCTTC
TRBJ2-7,11,TRBV5-6,-,-,CASSFLYGQYF,TGTGCCAGCAGCTTTCTCTACGGGCAGTACTTC
TRBJ2-3,10,TRBV30,-,-,CACGGGRQYF,TGTGCCTGTGGTGGGGGCCGGCAGTATTTT
TRBJ1-1,14,TRBV25-1,-,few,CASIKQGWYTEAFF,TGTGCCAGCATTAAACAGGGATGGTACACTGAAGCTTTCTTT
TRBJ2-5,14,TRBV30,TRBD1,-,CAWVGTGGLETQYF,TGTGCCTGGGTGGGGACAGGGGGTTTAGAGACCCAGTACTTC
TRBJ2-5,16,TRBV2,-,-,CCESWLKTDSQETQYF,TGCTGCGAATCATGGTTAAAGACAGACTCCCAAGAGACCCAGTACTTC
TRBJ2-7,17,TRBV29-1,TRBD2,-,CSVQGTSGRLGAYEQYF,TGCAGCGTTCAGGGGACTAGCGGGAGATTGGGAGCTTACGAGCAGTACTTC